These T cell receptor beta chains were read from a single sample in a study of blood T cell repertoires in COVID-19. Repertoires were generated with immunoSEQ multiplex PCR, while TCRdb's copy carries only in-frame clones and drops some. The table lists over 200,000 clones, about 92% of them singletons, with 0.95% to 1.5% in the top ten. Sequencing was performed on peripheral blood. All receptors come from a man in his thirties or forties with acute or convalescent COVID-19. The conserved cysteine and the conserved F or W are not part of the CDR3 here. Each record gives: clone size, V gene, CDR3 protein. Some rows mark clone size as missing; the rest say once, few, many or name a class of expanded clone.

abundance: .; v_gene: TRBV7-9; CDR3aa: ASSSETGGGNYGYT
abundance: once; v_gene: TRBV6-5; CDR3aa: ASSYSAAGGNIQY
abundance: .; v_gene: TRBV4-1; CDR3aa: ASSQGWTGMTGELF
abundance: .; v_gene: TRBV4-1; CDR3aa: ASSQDQDRVKAF
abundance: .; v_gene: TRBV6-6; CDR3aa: ASRGRGTGLETQY
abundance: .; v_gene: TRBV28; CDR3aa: ASSLLETGKGYT
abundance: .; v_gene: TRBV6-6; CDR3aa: ASTGHQNQPQH
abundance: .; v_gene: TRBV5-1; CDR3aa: ASSLSSGSLADTQY
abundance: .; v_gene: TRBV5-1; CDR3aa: ASKLSDEQY
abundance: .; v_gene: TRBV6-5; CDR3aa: ASRGTGFNEQF
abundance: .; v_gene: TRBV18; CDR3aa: ASSRTGSEKLF